This T cell receptor (beta chain) emerged from a study of control samples from healthy donors and cancer patients. The repertoire was sequenced with immunoSEQ multiplex PCR; TCRdb's copy has only in-frame clones and lacks some. The repertoire has 98,000 or so clones, almost 85% of them found once; the top ten carry 2%. CDR1 and CDR2 (germline): KGHDR, SFDVKD. Trimming left V 3 bases short and J 1 base short, with 12 bases between. CDR3 length: 16 residues. The sequencing sample was made of blood. V usage is TRBV24-1 and J usage is TRBJ2-4, with a tentative D call TRBD2 (6 bases). The receptor was isolated from a man in his 60s in good health. CDR3 bases: TGTGCCACCAGTGATAGTATTGGGGGGGCCAAAAACATTCAGTACTTC. Amino acid sequence: CATSDSIGGAKNIQYF.